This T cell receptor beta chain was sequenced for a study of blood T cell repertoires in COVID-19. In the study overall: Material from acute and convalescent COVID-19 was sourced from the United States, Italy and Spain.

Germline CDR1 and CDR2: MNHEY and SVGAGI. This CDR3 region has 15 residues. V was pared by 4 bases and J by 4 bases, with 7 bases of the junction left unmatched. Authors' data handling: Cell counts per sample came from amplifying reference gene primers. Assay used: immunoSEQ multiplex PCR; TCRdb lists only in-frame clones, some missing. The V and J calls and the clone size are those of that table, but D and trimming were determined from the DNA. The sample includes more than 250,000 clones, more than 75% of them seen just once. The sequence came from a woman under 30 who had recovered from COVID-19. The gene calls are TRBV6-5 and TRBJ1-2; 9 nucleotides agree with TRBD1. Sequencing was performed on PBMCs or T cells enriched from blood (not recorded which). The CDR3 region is CASSWTGDHLYGYTF. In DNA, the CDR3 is TGTGCCAGCAGTTGGACAGGGGACCACCTCTATGGCTACACCTTC.